The 16 T cell receptor beta chains listed next were all sequenced from one sample in a study of OX40 agonist ivuxolimab in advanced cancers. This table comes from immunoSEQ multiplex PCR, and its TCRdb copy is limited to in-frame clones, with some not included. The top ten hold 0.65% to 0.8% of the sample, which has about 15,000 clones, 86% seen once. Sequenced material: CD4+ or CD8+ T cells sorted from blood, taken in a trial of the OX40 agonist ivuxolimab. These receptors all come from an adult with an advanced solid tumor such as melanoma, head and neck, liver or kidney cancer.

The chain carries TRBV7-2 and TRBJ1-1, with D perhaps TRBD1 (5 bases). Per the germline V gene, CDR1 is SGHTA and CDR2 is FQGNSA. Between the trimmed V and J ends, which lost 7 bases and 6 bases, there was a span of 15 bases. The CDR3 is 13 residues long. CDR3 loop: CASKPGGGAEAFF. Here the CDR3 DNA reads TGTGCCAGCAAACCGGGGGGGGGTGCTGAAGCTTTCTTT. The full variable domain, in which reference TRBV7-2 and TRBJ1-1 provide the parts outside the CDR3, is GAGVSQSPSNKVTEKGKDVELRCDPISGHTALYWYRQSLGQGLEFLIYFQGNSAPDKSGLPSDRFSAERTGGSVSTLTIQRTQQEDSAVYLCASKPGGGAEAFFGQGTRLTVV.

This chain connects TRBV7-2 to TRBJ2-7, with 13 bases aligning to TRBD2. Germline lookup yields CDR1 SGHTA and CDR2 FQGNSA. The CDR3 covers 16 residues. Losses at the gene ends were 1 base for V and 5 bases for J; bases not matched to a gene: 5. DNA for the CDR3: TGTGCCAGCAGCTTAGGACTAGCGGGAGGTTTCAACGAGCAGTACTTC. Translation gives CASSLGLAGGFNEQYF.

This clone was recorded once. The chain carries TRBV6-5 and TRBJ1-3, with D maybe TRBD1 (5 bases). V lost 8 bases and J 7 bases, leaving 12 bases between the germline ends. The CDR3 length is 12 residues. Germline assignment: CDR1 MNHEY and CDR2 SVGAGI. The CDR3 DNA reads as TGTGCCAGCTGGGGGACGCGGAACACCATATATTTT. Translating it yields CASWGTRNTIYF.

This clone turned up a few times. This chain joins TRBV7-6 and TRBJ2-1; TRBD2 matches at 9 bases. V lost 1 base and J lost 2; bases outside the gene matches: 0. CDR1 and CDR2 (germline): SGHVS, FNYEAQ. This CDR3 is built from 15 residues. CDR3 loop: CASSLGLAAYNEQFF. The CDR3 DNA reads TGTGCCAGCAGCTTAGGACTAGCGGCCTACAATGAGCAGTTCTTC.

The chain joins TRBV9 to TRBJ1-2; a possible D gene is TRBD1 (6 bases). Germline CDR1 and CDR2: SGDLS and YYNGEE. The V and J ends lost 4 bases and 7 bases respectively, with 17 bases between them. The CDR3 consists of 14 residues. CDR3: CASSSQGPRRGYTF. CDR3 nucleotides: TGTGCCAGCAGCTCCCAGGGGCCCAGACGTGGCTACACCTTC. The complete variable domain, with remaining parts taken from reference TRBV9 and TRBJ1-2, reads DSGVTQTPKHLITATGQRVTLRCSPRSGDLSVYWYQQSLDQGLQFLIQYYNGEERAKGNILERFSAQQFPDLHSELNLSSLELGDSALYFCASSSQGPRRGYTFGSGTRLTVV.

The chain is built from TRBV6-5 and TRBJ1-6; a weak D match, TRBD1 (5 bases). V lost 6 bases and J lost 12, with 21 bases in between. The germline CDR1 and CDR2 sequences are MNHEY and SVGAGI. The CDR3 contains 15 residues. The CDR3 DNA is TGTGCCAGCAGACCCCCAGGGACGGAATCCTTACCCCTCCACTTT. Encoded protein: CASRPPGTESLPLHF.

The chain links TRBV19 to TRBJ2-2; 7 bases line up with TRBD2. Trimming at V came to 9 bases and at J to 3 bases, leaving 7 bases not matched to a gene. Germline V lookup: CDR1 LNHDA, CDR2 SQIVND (reference sequence). The length of the CDR3 is 14 residues. This CDR3 reads CASREGGYTGELFF. CDR3 nucleotides: TGTGCCAGCAGGGAGGGAGGGTACACCGGGGAGCTGTTTTTT.

There are a few counts of this clone. The chain employs TRBV7-6 and TRBJ2-3; TRBD2 matches at 8 bases. Per the germline V gene, CDR1 is SGHVS and CDR2 is FNYEAQ. The CDR3 contains 16 residues. V shed 5 bases, J shed 6 bases, and the junction held 13 bases outside the gene matches. CDR3 DNA sequence: TGTGCCAGCAGCGCCACCCCAGCGGGAGCGAGGGATACGCAGTATTTT. Translating gives CASSATPAGARDTQYF.

J is TRBJ1-3 and V is TRBV9; no reliable D call. The CDR3 totals 13 residues. V shed 0 bases and J shed 0 bases, with 1 base lying between them. Germline V gene sequence: CDR1 SGDLS, CDR2 YYNGEE. DNA of the CDR3: TGTGCCAGCAGCGTAGACTCTGGAAACACCATATATTTT. Translated, it gives CASSVDSGNTIYF. Using reference TRBV9 and TRBJ1-3 for the parts outside the CDR3, the full variable domain is DSGVTQTPKHLITATGQRVTLRCSPRSGDLSVYWYQQSLDQGLQFLIQYYNGEERAKGNILERFSAQQFPDLHSELNLSSLELGDSALYFCASSVDSGNTIYFGEGSWLTVV.

The chain uses TRBV5-6 and TRBJ1-6; tentatively, D is TRBD1 (5 bases). With 8 bases removed from V and 6 bases from J, the gap between germline ends came to 12 bases. CDR1 and CDR2 (germline): SGHDT, YYEEEE. The CDR3 sequence is 13 residues long. The CDR3, as DNA: TGTGCCAGAGAGACAGTCCCTAATTCACCCCTCCACTTT. It translates to CARETVPNSPLHF.

The chain recombines TRBV6-5 with TRBJ2-5; D is ambiguous. This CDR3 spans 16 amino acids. The germline V gene has CDR1 MNHEY and CDR2 SVGAGI. Deletions cut 0 bases from V and 5 bases from J, with 16 bases between. CDR3 coding DNA: TGTGCCAGCAGTTACTCGATATCTGCGGAGTGGGAGACCCAGTACTTC. Its protein is CASSYSISAEWETQYF.

The chain has TRBV7-3 and TRBJ2-2; TRBD1 might be the D (5 bases). This CDR3 region has 14 residues. Trimming left V 2 bases short and J 5 bases short, with 9 bases between. Germline assignment: CDR1 SGHTA and CDR2 FQGTGA. DNA for the CDR3: TGTGCCAGCAGCTTATATCAGGGAACCGGGGAGCTGTTTTTT. This gives the protein CASSLYQGTGELFF.

The chain couples TRBV27 to TRBJ2-1; TRBD2 matches at 9 bases. The V segment lost 1 base and the J segment 7 bases; nucleotides outside the gene matches: 11. Germline assignment: CDR1 MNHEY and CDR2 SMNVEV (reference sequence). The CDR3 sequence is 17 residues long. In DNA form, the CDR3 reads TGTGCCAGCAGTTTATTACCTGCGGGAGGGCCGGGGAATGAGCAGTTCTTC. Its translation: CASSLLPAGGPGNEQFF.

V is TRBV5-1 and J is TRBJ1-6, with 8 nucleotides matching TRBD1. V gave up 4 bases and J gave up 7 bases; unmatched junction bases: 7. CDR1 and CDR2 (germline): SGHRS, YFSETQ. This CDR3 contains 15 residues. CDR3 loop: CASSPGTGSNSPLHF. CDR3 sequence (DNA): TGCGCCAGCAGCCCTGGGACAGGTTCCAATTCACCCCTCCACTTT. Looking up the rest from reference TRBV5-1 and TRBJ1-6 gives the full variable domain: KAGVTQTPRYLIKTRGQQVTLSCSPISGHRSVSWYQQTPGQGLQFLFEYFSETQRNKGNFPGRFSGRQFSNSRSEMNVSTLELGDSALYLCASSPGTGSNSPLHFGNGTRLTVT.

J is TRBJ1-1 and V is TRBV9; no firm D call. Trimming removed 4 bases from V and 7 bases from J, with 14 bases in between. CDR1 is SGDLS and CDR2 is YYNGEE in the germline V gene. The CDR3 spans 13 residues. CDR3 residues: CASSTRLGGEAFF. Here the CDR3 DNA reads TGTGCCAGCAGCACCCGGCTTGGTGGTGAAGCTTTCTTT.

The V call is TRBV21-1, the J call TRBJ2-1; TRBD2, the table's D call, lacks a check against the DNA. TRBV21-1 is noted as a pseudogene. This CDR3 is built from 16 residues. The CDR3 region has the DNA TGTGCCAGCAGCGTCAAGGGGAGGGGACCCCACAATGAGCAGTTCTTC. Translating gives CASSVKGRGPHNEQFF.